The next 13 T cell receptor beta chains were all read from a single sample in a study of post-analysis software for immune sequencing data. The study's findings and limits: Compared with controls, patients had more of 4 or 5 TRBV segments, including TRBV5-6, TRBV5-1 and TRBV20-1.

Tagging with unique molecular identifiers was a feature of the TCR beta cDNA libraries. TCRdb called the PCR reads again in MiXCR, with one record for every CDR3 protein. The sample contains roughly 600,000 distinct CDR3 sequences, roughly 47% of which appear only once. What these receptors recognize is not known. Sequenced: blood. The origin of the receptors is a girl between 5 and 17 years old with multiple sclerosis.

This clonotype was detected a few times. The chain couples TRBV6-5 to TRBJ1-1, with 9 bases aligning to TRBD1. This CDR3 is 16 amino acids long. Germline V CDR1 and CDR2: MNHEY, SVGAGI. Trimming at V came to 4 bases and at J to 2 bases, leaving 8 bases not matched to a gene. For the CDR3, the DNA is TGTGCCAGCAGTTCAACAGGGGGCGGCCTAAACACTGAAGCTTTCTTT. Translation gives CASSSTGGGLNTEAFF.

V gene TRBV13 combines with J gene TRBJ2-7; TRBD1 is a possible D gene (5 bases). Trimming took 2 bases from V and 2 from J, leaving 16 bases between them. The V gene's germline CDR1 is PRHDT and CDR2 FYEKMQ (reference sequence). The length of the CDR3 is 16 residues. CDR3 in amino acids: CASSLSQGREAYEQYF. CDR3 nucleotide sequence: TGTGCCAGCAGCTTAAGCCAGGGCAGGGAAGCCTACGAGCAGTACTTC.

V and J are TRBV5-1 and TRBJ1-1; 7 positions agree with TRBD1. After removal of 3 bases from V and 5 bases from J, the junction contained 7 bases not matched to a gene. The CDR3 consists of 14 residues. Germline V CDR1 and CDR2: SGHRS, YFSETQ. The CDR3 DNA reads TGCGCCAGCAGCTCTCAGGGGGGGGAAACTGAAGCTTTCTTT. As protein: CASSSQGGETEAFF.

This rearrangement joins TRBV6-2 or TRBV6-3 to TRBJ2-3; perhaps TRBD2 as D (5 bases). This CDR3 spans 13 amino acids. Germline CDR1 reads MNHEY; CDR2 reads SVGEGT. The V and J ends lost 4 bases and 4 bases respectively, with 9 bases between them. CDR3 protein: CASSLQAADTQYF. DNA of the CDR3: TGTGCCAGCAGTTTACAAGCGGCAGATACGCAGTATTTT.

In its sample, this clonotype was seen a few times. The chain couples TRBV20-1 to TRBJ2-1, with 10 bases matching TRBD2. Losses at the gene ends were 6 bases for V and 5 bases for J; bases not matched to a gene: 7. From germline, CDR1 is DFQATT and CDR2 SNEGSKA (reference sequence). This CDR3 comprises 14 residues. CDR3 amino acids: CSARPGTSDNEQFF. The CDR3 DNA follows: TGCAGTGCCCGACCCGGGACTAGCGACAATGAGCAGTTCTTC.

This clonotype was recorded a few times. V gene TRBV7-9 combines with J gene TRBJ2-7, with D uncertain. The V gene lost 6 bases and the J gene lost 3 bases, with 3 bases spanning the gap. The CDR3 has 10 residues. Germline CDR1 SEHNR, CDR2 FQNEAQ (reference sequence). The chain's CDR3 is CASRYYEQYF. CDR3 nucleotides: TGTGCCAGCAGGTACTACGAGCAGTACTTC.

The CDR3 protein is CAIGGLAGDSYEQYF. The CDR3 nucleotides are TGTGCCATCGGGGGACTAGCGGGAGACTCCTACGAGCAGTACTTC. V is TRBV10-3 and J is TRBJ2-7; 14 bases agree with TRBD2. V lost 8 bases to trimming and J lost 0 bases; unmatched junction nucleotides: 3. CDR1 and CDR2 from the germline V gene are ENHRY and SYGVKD. CDR3 length equals 15 residues.

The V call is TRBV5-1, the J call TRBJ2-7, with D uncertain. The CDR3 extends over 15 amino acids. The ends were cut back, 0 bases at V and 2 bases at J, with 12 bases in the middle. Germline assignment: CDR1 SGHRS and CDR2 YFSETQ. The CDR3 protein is CASSLGAESAYEQYF. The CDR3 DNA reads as TGCGCCAGCAGCTTGGGGGCAGAATCGGCCTACGAGCAGTACTTC.

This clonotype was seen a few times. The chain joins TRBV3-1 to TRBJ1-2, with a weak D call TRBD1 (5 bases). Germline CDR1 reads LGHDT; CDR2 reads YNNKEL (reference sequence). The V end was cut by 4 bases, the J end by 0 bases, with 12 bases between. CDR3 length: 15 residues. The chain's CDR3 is CASSLSGQSNYGYTF. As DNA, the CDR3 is TGTGCCAGCAGCCTCTCGGGGCAGTCTAACTATGGCTACACCTTC.

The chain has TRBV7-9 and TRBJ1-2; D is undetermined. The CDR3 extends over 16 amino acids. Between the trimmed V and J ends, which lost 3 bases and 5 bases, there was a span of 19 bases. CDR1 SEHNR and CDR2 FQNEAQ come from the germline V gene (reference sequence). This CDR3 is CASSFSGQELKYGYTF. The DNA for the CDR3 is TGTGCCAGCAGCTTTAGCGGGCAGGAGCTGAAGTATGGCTACACCTTC.

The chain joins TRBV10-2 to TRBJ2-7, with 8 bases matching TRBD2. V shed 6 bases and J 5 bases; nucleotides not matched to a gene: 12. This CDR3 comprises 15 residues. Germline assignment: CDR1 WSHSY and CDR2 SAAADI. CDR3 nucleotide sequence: TGCGCCAGCAGCACTAGCGGCACTGCTCGGGACGAGCAGTACTTC. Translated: CASSTSGTARDEQYF.

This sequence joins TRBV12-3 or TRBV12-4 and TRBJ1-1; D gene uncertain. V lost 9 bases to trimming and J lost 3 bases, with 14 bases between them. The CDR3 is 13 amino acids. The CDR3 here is CASSDGSHTEAFF. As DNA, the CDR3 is TGTGCCAGTTCAGACGGATCCCACACTGAAGCTTTCTTT.

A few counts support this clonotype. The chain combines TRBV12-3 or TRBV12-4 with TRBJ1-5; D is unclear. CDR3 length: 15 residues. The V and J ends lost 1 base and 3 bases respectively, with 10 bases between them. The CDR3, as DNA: TGTGCCAGCAGTTTAGGTGGCAGGTCCAATCAGCCCCAGCATTTT. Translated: CASSLGGRSNQPQHF.